The rows below give T cell receptor beta chains drawn from one sample of a study of technical replicates of blood from a few donors. TCRdb's copy holds only in-frame clones and misses some; the assay was immunoSEQ multiplex PCR. The sample lists around 60,000 clones; 86% were seen once. Sample: PBMCs. These receptor sequences come from a human donor in good health. Some clones in this sample may be carry-over from other donors' samples. CDR3s include the opening cysteine and the closing phenylalanine or tryptophan. The D gene is left open where the match is weak. Expanded clones are given a class, and other clones once, few, many or no size at all.

NA	TRBV4-2	TRBJ2-1	TRBD2	CASSYGLAGGGNEQFF	TGTGCCAGCAGTTACGGACTAGCGGGAGGAGGCAATGAGCAGTTCTTC
NA	TRBV4-3	TRBJ2-7	TRBD1	CASSGGTGDSEQYF	TGCGCCAGCAGCGGAGGGACAGGGGATTCCGAGCAGTACTTC
NA	TRBV4-1	TRBJ1-1	TRBD1	CASSSRGQGGTEAFF	TGCGCCAGCAGCTCGCGGGGACAGGGGGGGACTGAAGCTTTCTTT
NA	TRBV7-8	TRBJ1-2	TRBD1	CASSDREGDYGYTF	TGTGCCAGCAGCGACAGGGAAGGTGACTATGGCTACACCTTC
few	TRBV18	TRBJ1-1	NA	CASSQGDYIEAFF	TGTGCCAGCTCACAAGGGGACTATATTGAAGCTTTCTTT
few	TRBV29-1	TRBJ1-1	NA	CSVRSWRNTEAFF	TGCAGCGTGAGGAGTTGGCGGAACACTGAAGCTTTCTTT
NA	TRBV18	TRBJ1-1	NA	CASSPEEGWNTEAFF	TGTGCCAGCTCACCAGAGGAAGGCTGGAACACTGAAGCTTTCTTT
NA	TRBV4-1	TRBJ2-1	TRBD2	CASSQLPPLAGASLSYNEQFF	TGCGCCAGCAGCCAGTTGCCCCCACTAGCGGGGGCATCCCTCTCCTACAATGAGCAGTTCTTC
NA	TRBV10-3	TRBJ1-2	NA	CAINGQGGYTF	TGTGCCATCAATGGACAAGGAGGCTACACCTTC
NA	TRBV25-1	TRBJ1-2	TRBD1	CASSESTGTGYGYTF	TGTGCCAGCAGTGAATCAACCGGGACAGGGTATGGCTACACCTTC
once	TRBV16	TRBJ2-7	NA	CASSHFGAVSGEQYF	TGTGCCAGCAGCCACTTCGGAGCCGTGTCCGGCGAGCAGTACTTC
NA	TRBV27	TRBJ2-1	TRBD2	CASRTISGRNNEQFF	TGTGCCAGCAGGACTATTAGCGGGAGAAACAATGAGCAGTTCTTC
once	TRBV9	TRBJ2-5	NA	CASKRGAEQETQYF	TGTGCCAGCAAGAGAGGAGCGGAACAAGAGACCCAGTACTTC
NA	TRBV2	TRBJ2-7	TRBD1	CASRRQGGSYEQYF	TGTGCCAGCAGAAGACAGGGGGGCTCCTACGAGCAGTACTTC
NA	TRBV6-5	TRBJ1-5	NA	CASSSQNRNSNQPQHF	TGTGCCAGCAGTTCCCAAAACAGGAATAGCAATCAGCCCCAGCATTTT
NA	TRBV7-9	TRBJ2-1	NA	CASSLDRTVYNEQFF	TGTGCCAGCAGCTTAGACAGGACAGTATACAATGAGCAGTTCTTC
few	TRBV6-5	TRBJ1-1	TRBD1	CASSRGQVNTEAFF	TGTGCCAGCAGCCGGGGACAGGTGAACACTGAAGCTTTCTTT
NA	TRBV5-4	TRBJ2-1	NA	CASSAEVGEQFF	TGTGCCAGCAGCGCGGAGGTCGGAGAGCAGTTCTTC
once	TRBV7-2	TRBJ2-7	NA	CASSVDTYEQYF	TGTGCCAGCAGCGTTGACACTTACGAGCAGTACTTC
NA	TRBV27	TRBJ1-5	NA	CASSLRFRGIGQPQHF	TGTGCCAGCAGTTTAAGATTCCGAGGTATAGGTCAGCCCCAGCATTTT
NA	TRBV5-1	TRBJ2-7	TRBD2	CASSPGGAKSNEQYF	TGCGCCAGCAGCCCGGGGGGGGCTAAATCTAACGAGCAGTACTTC